These 10 T cell receptor beta chains were all obtained from the same sample, sequenced in a study of T cells in Graves' hyperthyroidism and ophthalmopathy. RNA transcripts gave rise to amplified TCR beta CDR3 regions. The study used the HTBI primer set for a first-round RT-PCR of the TCR CDR3. A single record per CDR3 protein comes from TCRdb applying MiXCR to the multiplex PCR reads. The top ten hold 3% to 4% of the sample, which has about 620,000 distinct CDR3 sequences, about 17% seen once. Specimen: blood. The receptors originated from a woman in her twenties or thirties with Graves' hyperthyroidism.

Ten or more counts support this clonotype. The CDR3 region is CASSFRDNQNIQYF. The DNA of the CDR3 is TGTGCCAGCAGTTTCCGGGACAACCAAAACATTCAGTACTTC. The rearrangement links TRBV28 to TRBJ2-4; D is possibly TRBD1 (6 bases). Germline V gene lookup returns CDR1 MDHEN and CDR2 SYDVKM. Trimming left V 3 bases short and J 5 bases short, with 11 bases between. This CDR3 contains 14 residues. Based on the CDR3 plus reference TRBV28 and TRBJ2-4, the full variable domain is DVKVTQSSRYLVKRTGEKVFLECVQDMDHENMFWYRQDPGLGLRLIYFSYDVKMKEKGDIPEGYSVSREKKERFSLILESASTNQTSMYLCASSFRDNQNIQYFGAGTRLSVL.

The rearrangement joins TRBV9 to TRBJ2-5; D might be TRBD1 (7 bases). CDR3 length: 14 residues. V lost 3 bases to trimming and J lost 4 bases, with 13 bases between them. Germline V gene data show CDR1 as SGDLS and CDR2 as YYNGEE. CDR3 in DNA: TGTGCCAGCAGCGAGAGACAGGGAGGAGAGACCCAGTACTTC. It translates to CASSERQGGETQYF. Using reference TRBV9 and TRBJ2-5 for the parts outside the CDR3, the full variable domain is DSGVTQTPKHLITATGQRVTLRCSPRSGDLSVYWYQQSLDQGLQFLIQYYNGEERAKGNILERFSAQQFPDLHSELNLSSLELGDSALYFCASSERQGGETQYFGPGTRLLVL.

This clonotype came up many times. The chain joins TRBV6-1 to TRBJ1-2; a weak D match, TRBD1 (6 bases). CDR1 is MNHNS, CDR2 SASEGT, per germline. CDR3 length: 15 amino acids. The V end lost 5 bases, the J end lost 4 bases, and 17 bases lay between the germline ends. CDR3 sequence: CASSSTDRSFYGYTF. CDR3 sequence (DNA): TGTGCCAGCAGTTCCACGGACAGATCCTTCTATGGCTACACCTTC.

This chain uses TRBV6-1 with TRBJ1-1; D might be TRBD1 (6 bases). The CDR3 loop spans 15 amino acids. Germline-derived CDR1 and CDR2 are MNHNS and SASEGT. V lost 4 bases and J 4 bases, leaving 16 bases between the germline ends. The CDR3: CASSVPGQGGTEAFF. The CDR3 region has the DNA TGTGCCAGCAGTGTTCCGGGACAAGGGGGCACTGAAGCTTTCTTT.

This clonotype was seen repeatedly, ten times or more. A junction boundary mismatches the germline segment, possibly from a read error. The chain joins TRBV7-2 to TRBJ1-5; D is unresolved. The V gene's germline CDR1 is SGHTA and CDR2 FQGNSA. The CDR3 consists of 13 residues. The CDR3 region is CASSISSHQPQHF. CDR3 in DNA: TGTGCCAGCAGCATAAGTAGCCATCAGCCCCAGCATTTT.

As concerns this clonotype: This could be a read error, since a much larger clone is one nucleotide away. This chain links TRBV12-3 or TRBV12-4 with TRBJ1-6, with D perhaps TRBD1 (5 bases). V was clipped by 5 bases and J by 8 bases, with 10 bases between them. This CDR3 is built from 13 residues. The CDR3 bases are TGTGCCAGCAGTCGACAGAGCCATTCACCCCTCCACTTT. This translates into CASSRQSHSPLHF.

For this clonotype: A read error may be the cause here, since a much bigger clone is one base away. The V gene is TRBV5-1, the J gene TRBJ2-7; D not certain. There are 14 residues in the CDR3. The V gene lost 5 bases and the J gene lost 5 bases, with 17 bases spanning the gap. The germline V gene encodes CDR1 SGHRS and CDR2 YFSETQ. The CDR3 DNA is TGCGCCAGCAGAGCCGCGCCGGGTACCCACGAGCAGTACTTC. It translates to CASRAAPGTHEQYF.

This clonotype was counted at least ten times. Here the CDR3 reads CASSPLNGRIYEQYF. Written as DNA, the CDR3 is TGTGCCAGCAGTCCCCTTAACGGGAGGATCTACGAGCAGTACTTC. The gene calls are TRBV6-2 or TRBV6-3 and TRBJ2-7, with TRBD2 matching 7 bases. In germline, CDR1 is MNHEY, CDR2 SVGEGT. V shed 5 bases and J 3 bases; nucleotides not matched to a gene: 10. The CDR3 runs to 15 residues.

This clonotype was detected many times. The rearrangement joins TRBV2 to TRBJ1-1; D not resolved. Looked up from germline, CDR1 is SNHLY and CDR2 is FYNNEI. V lost 8 bases and J lost 11, with 18 bases in between. This CDR3 comprises 12 residues. CDR3 sequence reads: CASCLAVEEAFF. CDR3 in DNA: TGTGCCAGCTGTTTAGCTGTCGAAGAGGCTTTCTTT.

This clonotype was detected only a few times. The CDR3 nucleotides read TGTGCCAGCAGCTTAGCGAGGGTGGGAGGGTCGGGGGGTGAGCAGTTCTTC. Its protein is CASSLARVGGSGGEQFF. The chain couples TRBV7-2 to TRBJ2-1; 7 nucleotides agree with TRBD2. Trimming at V came to 0 bases and at J to 9 bases, leaving 14 bases not matched to a gene. The CDR3 sequence is 17 residues long. CDR1 SGHTA and CDR2 FQGNSA come from the germline V gene.